The rows below give T cell receptor beta chains drawn from one sample of a study of blood T cell repertoires in COVID-19. Profiled with immunoSEQ multiplex PCR; TCRdb holds only in-frame clones, not every one. The sample shows roughly 69,000 clones, 90% of them seen only once. The sample comprised peripheral blood. The receptors shown here come from a man between 45 and 60 years old with acute or convalescent COVID-19. Each CDR3 is given with its conserved first and last residue. The order of the fields is D gene, J gene, V gene, CDR3 protein. D genes are given only for firm matches.

TRBD1 | TRBJ2-7 | TRBV7-9 | CASSLDRTGDEQYF
NA | TRBJ1-3 | TRBV10-3 | CAISEIGPSSGNTIYF
NA | TRBJ1-4 | TRBV10-3 | CAIGGTGREKLFF
NA | TRBJ1-2 | TRBV7-9 | CASSPSRYGYTF
TRBD1 | TRBJ1-5 | TRBV6-6 | CASSYGQGVEQPQHF
NA | TRBJ1-2 | TRBV21-1 | CASSWTGRDYGYTF
TRBD2 | TRBJ2-1 | TRBV5-4 | CASSSAGAGSNEQFF
NA | TRBJ1-2 | TRBV11-3 | CASSLVRGRIGYGYTF
NA | TRBJ1-1 | TRBV6-5 | CASLRGGLRDTEAFF
NA | TRBJ1-4 | TRBV3-1/TRBV3-2 | CASSRNRAATNEKLFF
NA | TRBJ2-1 | TRBV3-1/TRBV3-2 | CASSQVRTGDYEQFF
NA | TRBJ2-2 | TRBV27 | CASSPGTRRTGELFF
TRBD2 | TRBJ2-7 | TRBV4-1 | CASSQGRTSGIYSYEQYF
TRBD1 | TRBJ1-5 | TRBV30 | CAWSSNKGQASNQPQHF
NA | TRBJ1-1 | TRBV11-2 | CASSLVGGNTEAFF
TRBD2 | TRBJ2-3 | TRBV12-5 | CASGPPGLAADTQYF